Below are 30 T cell receptor beta chains sequenced from a single sample in a study of post-analysis software for immune sequencing data. The library was made from cDNA and included unique molecular identifiers. TCRdb independently ran MiXCR on the PCR reads; one entry per CDR3 protein. The sample comprises roughly 620,000 distinct CDR3 sequences, around 40% of which are singletons, and under 2% rests with the top ten. General study findings and limits: Roughly 5 TRBV segments (TRBV5-6, TRBV5-1 and TRBV20-1 among them) occurred more frequently in patients than in controls.

Antigens of these TCRs are unknown. The sequenced sample was blood. The receptors shown here come from a girl aged 10 to 17 with multiple sclerosis.

This clonotype was observed a handful of times. This chain uses TRBV7-9 with TRBJ2-5; 8 bases match TRBD1. The CDR3 is 15 amino acids. The germline CDR1 and CDR2 sequences are SEHNR and FQNEAQ (reference sequence). J gave up 11 bases and V 7 bases, and 18 bases lay outside the gene matches. The CDR3 coding sequence is TGTGCCAGCATCAGATCCGGGACAGGCTCTAGAGAGCAGTACTTC. It codes for CASIRSGTGSREQYF.

J is TRBJ2-7 and V is TRBV6-5; no clear D. The CDR3 has 13 amino acids. Germline V CDR1 and CDR2: MNHEY, SVGAGI. V lost 6 bases to trimming and J lost 2 bases, with 11 bases between them. The CDR3 DNA sequence: TGTGCCAGCAGAAGGCATGGTACCTACGAGCAGTACTTC. Its translation: CASRRHGTYEQYF.

The gene calls are TRBV5-1 and TRBJ2-7; 13 positions agree with TRBD2. V was clipped by 4 bases and J by 7 bases; unmatched bases: 14. CDR1 SGHRS and CDR2 YFSETQ come from the germline V gene. The CDR3 length is 17 residues. The CDR3 sequence: CASSTGRGLAGRNEQYF. CDR3 in DNA: TGCGCCAGCAGCACCGGAAGGGGACTAGCGGGGCGCAATGAGCAGTACTTC. The whole variable domain, remainder taken from reference TRBV5-1 and TRBJ2-7, is KAGVTQTPRYLIKTRGQQVTLSCSPISGHRSVSWYQQTPGQGLQFLFEYFSETQRNKGNFPGRFSGRQFSNSRSEMNVSTLELGDSALYLCASSTGRGLAGRNEQYFGPGTRLTVT.

There are a few counts of this clonotype. The chain combines TRBV10-3 with TRBJ2-7; the D gene is possibly TRBD2 (6 bases). Germline V lookup: CDR1 ENHRY, CDR2 SYGVKD. V was cut by 4 bases and J by 2 bases, with 9 bases left in between. This CDR3 has 13 residues. The CDR3 loop reads CAISAGDPYEQYF. The CDR3 nucleotides read TGTGCCATCAGTGCGGGGGATCCCTACGAGCAGTACTTC.

The sample holds a few counts of this clonotype. The chain combines TRBV29-1 with TRBJ2-1; D is possibly TRBD1 (5 bases). This CDR3 spans 12 amino acids. Germline CDR1 and CDR2: SQVTM and ANQGSEA. The V end lost 6 bases, the J end lost 3 bases, and 9 bases lay between the germline ends. CDR3 protein: CSVRDFYNEQFF. The CDR3 coding sequence is TGCAGCGTCAGGGATTTCTACAATGAGCAGTTCTTC.

V usage is TRBV6-1 and J usage is TRBJ2-3; 10 nucleotides line up with TRBD2. The CDR3 has 17 residues. The germline V gene encodes CDR1 MNHNS and CDR2 SASEGT. V trimming: 4 bases; J trimming: 5 bases; junction bases outside the gene matches: 12. The CDR3 DNA is TGTGCCAGCAGTGCACGGGGAAAGCGGGGGGGCGTAGATACGCAGTATTTT. The encoded protein is CASSARGKRGGVDTQYF.

V gene TRBV6-5 combines with J gene TRBJ1-1; TRBD1 matches 10 bases. The junction had 0 bases not matched to a gene; V was cut back by 2 bases and J by 0 bases. Germline V gene data show CDR1 as MNHEY and CDR2 as SVGAGI. The CDR3 spans 15 residues. As DNA, the CDR3 is TGTGCCAGCAGTTACGGGACAGGGGTGAACACTGAAGCTTTCTTT. Translating gives CASSYGTGVNTEAFF.

CDR3 loop: CASSSAGGVYEQYF. In DNA, the CDR3 is TGTGCCAGCAGCTCAGCGGGAGGGGTCTACGAGCAGTACTTC. J is TRBJ2-7 and V is TRBV11-2; 10 bases are shared with TRBD2. Per germline, CDR1 SGHAT and CDR2 FQNNGV. This CDR3 has 14 residues. J lost 3 bases, V lost 4 bases, and 3 bases had no gene match.

The chain links TRBV29-1 to TRBJ1-2; TRBD1 aligns across 7 bases. Trimming at V came to 0 bases and at J to 10 bases, leaving 8 bases not matched to a gene. The CDR3 contains 13 residues. Germline-derived CDR1 and CDR2 are SQVTM and ANQGSEA. For the CDR3, the DNA is TGCAGCGTTGAAGATAGGACAGGTGGCGACTACACCTTC. Translating it yields CSVEDRTGGDYTF.

Comment on this clonotype: A much larger clone lies a single base off, so this may be a read error. The V and J genes are TRBV27 and TRBJ2-4; no clear D gene. Trimming cost V 4 bases and J 0 bases, with 7 bases left between them. Per germline, CDR1 MNHEY and CDR2 SMNVEV (reference sequence). CDR3 length: 14 amino acids. The CDR3 is CASSSTLAKNIQYF. Here the CDR3 DNA reads TGTGCCAGCAGTTCGACCCTAGCCAAAAACATTCAGTACTTC.

This clonotype was seen a handful of times. V usage is TRBV6-2 or TRBV6-3 and J usage is TRBJ2-7, with 7 bases aligning to TRBD2. Germline CDR1 is MNHEY and CDR2 is SVGEGT. V was pared by 6 bases and J by 3 bases, with 11 bases of the junction left unmatched. The CDR3 consists of 15 residues. The CDR3 nucleotides read TGTGCCAGCAGGACATACTCGGGGACTAACTACGAGCAGTACTTC. Residues: CASRTYSGTNYEQYF.

The J gene is TRBJ2-3, the V gene TRBV4-2, with D maybe TRBD1 (6 bases). The CDR3 spans 17 residues. The V and J ends lost 6 bases and 0 bases respectively, with 19 bases between them. CDR1 and CDR2 from the germline V gene are LGHNA and YNFKEQ. The CDR3 bases are TGTGCCAGCAGAACAGGGATCGCTTCTACTAGCACAGATACGCAGTATTTT. It yields the protein CASRTGIASTSTDTQYF.

V usage is TRBV5-4 and J usage is TRBJ2-5, with D perhaps matching TRBD2 (6 bases). The J call may be incorrect, as the DNA end agrees better with TRBJ2-1. Per the germline V gene, CDR1 is SGHNT and CDR2 is YYREEE (reference sequence). The CDR3 is 13 amino acids. Written as DNA, the CDR3 is TGTGCCAGCAGCTATAGCGGTAAAGAGACCCAGTTCTTC. This gives the protein CASSYSGKETQFF.

The sample holds many counts of this clonotype. The gene calls are TRBV12-3 or TRBV12-4 and TRBJ2-1; weak D call: TRBD2 (5 bases). The CDR3 has 15 residues. The V end lost 6 bases, the J end lost 4 bases, and 16 bases lay between the germline ends. The CDR3 sequence: CASSPLRAPYNEQFF. The CDR3 DNA sequence: TGTGCCAGCAGCCCTCTGCGGGCGCCGTACAATGAGCAGTTCTTC.

The rearrangement uses TRBV2 and TRBJ2-5, with 8 bases matching TRBD1. Germline assignment: CDR1 SNHLY and CDR2 FYNNEI. The CDR3 sequence is 15 residues long. J was trimmed by 1 base and V by 5 bases; bases with no gene match: 6. CDR3 amino acids: CASSPDRGGQETQYF. The CDR3 nucleotides are TGTGCCAGCAGTCCCGACAGGGGAGGCCAAGAGACCCAGTACTTC.

The chain is built from TRBV7-9 and TRBJ1-2; TRBD1 might be the D (6 bases). This CDR3 spans 14 amino acids. Germline lookup yields CDR1 SEHNR and CDR2 FQNEAQ (reference sequence). V dropped 1 base and J dropped 4 bases, with 10 bases sitting between them. In DNA, the CDR3 is TGTGCCAGCAGCTTAGAGGCCAGGGGCTATGGCTACACCTTC. Its protein product is CASSLEARGYGYTF.

This chain uses TRBV11-2 with TRBJ1-5; D possibly corresponds to TRBD1 (6 bases). The V end was cut by 7 bases, the J end by 0 bases, with 16 bases between. This CDR3 contains 16 residues. Germline loops: CDR1 SGHAT, CDR2 FQNNGV. This CDR3 reads CASTVDSLYSNQPQHF. The CDR3, as DNA: TGTGCCAGCACCGTGGACAGCCTTTATAGCAATCAGCCCCAGCATTTT.

The chain uses TRBV7-9 and TRBJ2-1; TRBD2 matches at 7 bases. J gave up 16 bases and V 4 bases, and 10 bases lay outside the gene matches. This CDR3 has 12 amino acids. Germline lookup yields CDR1 SEHNR and CDR2 FQNEAQ (reference sequence). The CDR3 loop reads CASSWEGVRAFF. The CDR3 DNA follows: TGTGCCAGCAGCTGGGAGGGAGTTCGAGCTTTCTTC.

The V call is TRBV6-5, the J call TRBJ2-4, with a tentative D call TRBD2 (5 bases). CDR3 size: 15 residues. Germline CDR1 and CDR2: MNHEY and SVGAGI. The CDR3 DNA reads as TGTGCTTCCAAGGGTCTAGCCGGAGCCAAAAACATTCAGTACTTC. This codes for CASKGLAGAKNIQYF.

In its sample, this clonotype was seen a few times. The chain combines TRBV20-1 with TRBJ2-7; no clear D gene. Per germline, CDR1 DFQATT and CDR2 SNEGSKA (reference sequence). This CDR3 has 15 amino acids. Trimming took off 0 bases at V and 0 bases at J, with 12 bases between the two ends. The CDR3 region has the DNA TGCAGTGCTAGAGATGGCGGCGAAAGCTCCTACGAGCAGTACTTC. This encodes CSARDGGESSYEQYF.

This clonotype was counted a few times. This sequence joins TRBV9 and TRBJ2-5; D unclear. TRBJ2-7 explains the end of the DNA better; the J call may be wrong. Germline loops: CDR1 SGDLS, CDR2 YYNGEE. The CDR3 totals 13 residues. The CDR3, as DNA: TGTGCCAGCAGCGTAGCTCCAGCAGGCGAGCAGTACTTC. Its protein product is CASSVAPAGEQYF.

V and J are TRBV10-3 and TRBJ1-2, with a tentative D call TRBD1 (6 bases). The CDR3 has 10 amino acids. Germline lookup yields CDR1 ENHRY and CDR2 SYGVKD. Deletions cut 9 bases from V and 8 bases from J, with 10 bases between. CDR3 nucleotides: TGTGCCATACGGGGGGCCGGCTACACCTTC. Protein: CAIRGAGYTF.

This clonotype has more than one count but fewer than ten. The rearrangement joins TRBV12-3 or TRBV12-4 to TRBJ2-1, with D maybe TRBD2 (5 bases). The V gene lost 5 bases and the J gene lost 7 bases, with 21 bases spanning the gap. This CDR3 comprises 16 residues. The CDR3 DNA is TGTGCCAGCAGTCCCTACTGGACTCTAGAGCGTAATGAGCAGTTCTTC. Protein: CASSPYWTLERNEQFF.

This clonotype turned up a few times. The chain has TRBV20-1 and TRBJ2-5; D assignment may be TRBD1 or TRBD2 (7 bases each). The CDR3 consists of 14 residues. The V end was cut by 5 bases, the J end by 5 bases, with 18 bases between. Germline assignment: CDR1 DFQATT and CDR2 SNEGSKA (reference sequence). CDR3 bases: TGCAGTGCTCCCGCAGGGGGGGCCCTTGAGACCCAGTACTTC. It yields the protein CSAPAGGALETQYF.

This chain's CDR3 is CASSFGQERNEKLFF. The CDR3 DNA is TGCGCCAGCAGCTTTGGACAGGAGCGGAATGAAAAACTGTTTTTT. The chain is built from TRBV5-1 and TRBJ1-4, with 7 bases fitting TRBD1. Losses at the gene ends were 2 bases for V and 5 bases for J; bases not matched to a gene: 6. This CDR3 has 15 amino acids. The germline gives CDR1 SGHRS, CDR2 YFSETQ.

This sequence joins TRBV12-5 and TRBJ2-7, with 10 nucleotides matching TRBD1. The DNA end favors TRBJ2-5, so the J call may be wrong. Germline V CDR1 and CDR2: LGHNT, FRNRAP. The CDR3 has 16 residues. The CDR3 DNA reads TGTGCTAGTGCTCTCGGTACCGGGACAGGGGTAGAGACCCAGTACTTC. The encoded protein is CASALGTGTGVETQYF.

This clonotype came up a few times. The J gene is TRBJ1-2, the V gene TRBV12-3 or TRBV12-4; TRBD1 matches at 7 bases. Trimming cost V 6 bases and J 8 bases; bases outside gene matches: 9. This CDR3 has 13 amino acids. The CDR3 region has the DNA TGTGCCAGCAGGTACAGGGGTCAAGGCGGCTACACCTTC. It yields the protein CASRYRGQGGYTF.

V gene TRBV20-1 combines with J gene TRBJ2-7; TRBD1 aligns across 12 bases. J gave up 6 bases and V 4 bases, and 7 bases lay outside the gene matches. CDR1 is DFQATT, CDR2 SNEGSKA, per germline (reference sequence). The CDR3 is 14 residues long. CDR3 amino acids: CSAKAGTGGVEQYF. As DNA, the CDR3 is TGCAGTGCTAAGGCCGGGACAGGGGGCGTCGAGCAGTACTTC.

V gene TRBV20-1 combines with J gene TRBJ1-5; TRBD1 aligns across 9 bases. Germline CDR1 DFQATT, CDR2 SNEGSKA (reference sequence). The V gene end was trimmed by 6 bases and the J gene end by 5 bases; junction bases not matched to a gene: 8. This CDR3 is 14 amino acids long. The CDR3 region is CSAISGQGHQPQHF. CDR3 nucleotides: TGCAGTGCGATCAGCGGACAGGGGCATCAGCCCCAGCATTTT.

The V and J genes are TRBV7-2 and TRBJ1-2, with D unclear. The V end lost 8 bases, the J end lost 4 bases, and 20 bases lay between the germline ends. The CDR3 consists of 15 residues. Looked up from germline, CDR1 is SGHTA and CDR2 is FQGNSA. The CDR3 nucleotides are TGTGCCAGCCAAGGAGGACCCTGGGGTAGCTATGGCTACACCTTC. Its translation is CASQGGPWGSYGYTF.